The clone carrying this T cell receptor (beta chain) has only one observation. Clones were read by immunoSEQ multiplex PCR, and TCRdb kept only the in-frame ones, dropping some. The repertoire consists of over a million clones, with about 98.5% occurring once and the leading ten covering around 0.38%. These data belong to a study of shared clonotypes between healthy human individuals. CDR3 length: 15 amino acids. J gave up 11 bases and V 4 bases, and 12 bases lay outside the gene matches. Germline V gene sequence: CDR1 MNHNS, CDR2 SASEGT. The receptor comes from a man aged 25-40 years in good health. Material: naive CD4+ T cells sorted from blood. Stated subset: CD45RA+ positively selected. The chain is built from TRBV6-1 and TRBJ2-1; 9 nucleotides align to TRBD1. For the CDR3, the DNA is TGTGCCAGCAGTGCTTTGGACAGGGGAGGTTCGAAGCAGTTCTTC. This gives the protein CASSALDRGGSKQFF.